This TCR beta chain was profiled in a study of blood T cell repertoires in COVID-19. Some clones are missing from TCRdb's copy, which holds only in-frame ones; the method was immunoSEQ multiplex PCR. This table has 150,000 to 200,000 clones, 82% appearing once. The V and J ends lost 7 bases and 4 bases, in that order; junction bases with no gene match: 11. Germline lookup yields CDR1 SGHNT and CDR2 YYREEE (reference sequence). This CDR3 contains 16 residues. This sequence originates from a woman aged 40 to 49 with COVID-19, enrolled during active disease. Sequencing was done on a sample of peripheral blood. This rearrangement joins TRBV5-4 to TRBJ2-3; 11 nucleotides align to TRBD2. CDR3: CASAPIAGGPSDTQYF. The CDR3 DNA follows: TGTGCCAGCGCCCCTATAGCGGGAGGGCCGTCAGATACGCAGTATTTT.